This T cell receptor (beta chain) was recovered during a study of Graves' ophthalmopathy and Graves' hyperthyroidism. In this sample, this clonotype turned up a few times. Presentation of ophthalmopathy in the donors involved moderate-to-severe activity, CAS ≥3, NOSPECS ≥4 and a duration under 3 months. CDR3 size: 14 residues. Trimming took 7 bases from V and 2 from J; bases not matched to a gene: 3. The V gene's germline CDR1 is LNHDA and CDR2 SQIVND (reference sequence). The study amplified TCR beta CDR3 regions using RNA transcripts. HTBI primers were used in a first-round RT-PCR, which preceded a second-round multiplex PCR. MiXCR, applied by TCRdb to the multiplex PCR reads, yields one record per CDR3 protein. The data contain around 470,000 distinct CDR3 sequences, 13% to 15% of them seen just once; the ten biggest clones take up 8% to 10%.

Sequenced material: blood. The clonotype was recovered from a woman in her 30s with Graves' ophthalmopathy. The V and J genes are TRBV19 and TRBJ2-2, with 8 bases identical to TRBD1. CDR3 bases: TGTGCCAGTAAGGACAGGGATAACACCGGGGAGCTGTTTTTT. Translated: CASKDRDNTGELFF.